Below, 24 T cell receptor beta chains from the same sample are listed, as sequenced in a study of blood T cell repertoires in COVID-19. The protocol was immunoSEQ multiplex PCR, while the TCRdb copy is restricted to in-frame clones and leaves out a portion. Of about 43,000 clones listed, approximately 90% are singletons. The material sequenced was peripheral blood. The receptors come from a human donor in a cohort sampled during active COVID-19.

The chain couples TRBV4-1 to TRBJ2-1; perhaps TRBD2 as D (6 bases). Between the trimmed V and J ends, which lost 4 bases and 10 bases, there was a span of 11 bases. Germline CDR1 and CDR2: MGHRA and YSYEKL. The CDR3 consists of 12 residues. In DNA, the CDR3 is TGCGCCAGCAGCCGGACTATAAGCGAGCAGTTCTTC. It codes for CASSRTISEQFF.

The rearrangement uses TRBV9 and TRBJ2-7, with TRBD2 matching 11 bases. Germline CDR1 reads SGDLS; CDR2 reads YYNGEE. The CDR3 length is 15 residues. V was pared by 4 bases and J by 6 bases, with 9 bases of the junction left unmatched. The CDR3 sequence is CASSPRLAGIFEQYF. CDR3 DNA sequence: TGTGCCAGCAGCCCGAGACTAGCGGGAATCTTCGAGCAGTACTTC.

This rearrangement joins TRBV7-3 to TRBJ2-1, with D possibly matching TRBD2 (5 bases). The germline V and J ends were trimmed by 5 bases and 4 bases, with 27 bases remaining between them. CDR3 length equals 19 residues. The germline V gene has CDR1 SGHTA and CDR2 FQGTGA. The chain's CDR3 is CASSRTGLAAFSGYNEQFF. CDR3 DNA: TGTGCCAGCAGCAGAACCGGGCTAGCCGCTTTTTCGGGTTACAATGAGCAGTTCTTC. Full variable domain (missing parts from reference TRBV7-3 and TRBJ2-1): GAGVSQTPSNKVTEKGKYVELRCDPISGHTALYWYRQSLGQGPEFLIYFQGTGAADDSGLPNDRFFAVRPEGSVSTLKIQRTERGDSAVYLCASSRTGLAAFSGYNEQFFGPGTRLTVL.

The chain has TRBV18 and TRBJ1-3, with 9 bases identical to TRBD1. Germline V gives CDR1 KGHSH, CDR2 LQKENI. The CDR3 consists of 15 residues. The junction had 4 bases not matched to a gene; V was cut back by 6 bases and J by 1 base. Here the CDR3 reads CASSSGQGSGNTIYF. DNA of the CDR3: TGTGCCAGCTCGTCGGGACAGGGTTCTGGAAACACCATATATTTT.

The chain carries TRBV9 and TRBJ2-1; TRBD2 agrees at 7 bases. The V gene end was trimmed by 3 bases and the J gene end by 9 bases; junction bases not matched to a gene: 12. Germline V CDR1 and CDR2: SGDLS, YYNGEE. The CDR3 has 15 residues. Written as DNA, the CDR3 is TGTGCCAGCAGCGCTCTGCCTAGCGGATACGGTGAGCAGTTCTTC. Translated: CASSALPSGYGEQFF. Full variable domain (rest looked up from reference TRBV9 and TRBJ2-1): DSGVTQTPKHLITATGQRVTLRCSPRSGDLSVYWYQQSLDQGLQFLIQYYNGEERAKGNILERFSAQQFPDLHSELNLSSLELGDSALYFCASSALPSGYGEQFFGPGTRLTVL.

V gene TRBV5-4 combines with J gene TRBJ2-7; TRBD2 matches at 10 bases. The CDR3 sequence is 13 residues long. The V gene end was trimmed by 3 bases and the J gene end by 5 bases; junction bases not matched to a gene: 2. Germline V gene data show CDR1 as SGHNT and CDR2 as YYREEE (reference sequence). CDR3 DNA sequence: TGTGCCAGCAGCTCAGGACTAGCGGACGAGCAGTACTTC. Translation: CASSSGLADEQYF.

This clone has more than one count but fewer than ten. This chain joins TRBV7-9 and TRBJ2-7; 8 positions match TRBD1. CDR3 length equals 14 residues. The V gene's germline CDR1 is SEHNR and CDR2 FQNEAQ (reference sequence). Trimming removed 4 bases from V and 4 bases from J; junction bases left unmatched: 6. The CDR3 sequence: CASSSQTGEYEQYF. As DNA, the CDR3 is TGTGCCAGCAGCTCGCAGACAGGGGAGTACGAGCAGTACTTC.

CDR3 amino acids: CASSDRGLSPLHF. CDR3 DNA: TGTGCCAGTTCGGACAGGGGGCTTTCACCCCTCCACTTT. J is TRBJ1-6 and V is TRBV19; 11 bases match TRBD1. The V gene's germline CDR1 is LNHDA and CDR2 SQIVND (reference sequence). V lost 8 bases and J lost 9; bases outside the gene matches: 3. There are 13 residues in the CDR3.

The chain links TRBV7-2 to TRBJ1-4, with D maybe TRBD1 (5 bases). The V end was cut by 4 bases, the J end by 6 bases, with 15 bases between. CDR1 SGHTA and CDR2 FQGNSA come from the germline V gene. This CDR3 comprises 15 residues. The chain's CDR3 is CASSSWGLGDEKLFF. The CDR3 DNA reads TGTGCCAGCAGCTCATGGGGACTGGGGGATGAAAAACTGTTTTTT.

The CDR3 nucleotides read TGTGCCAGCAGCCAACAGGGTTCCGGGGAGCTGTTTTTT. Protein sequence: CASSQQGSGELFF. This chain joins TRBV5-5 and TRBJ2-2; tentatively, D is TRBD1 (6 bases). V lost 4 bases and J 6 bases, leaving 10 bases between the germline ends. The CDR3 is 13 amino acids. Looked up from germline, CDR1 is SGHKS and CDR2 is YYEKEE (reference sequence). The entire variable domain, with the rest obtained from reference TRBV5-5 and TRBJ2-2, is as follows: DAGVTQSPTHLIKTRGQQVTLRCSPISGHKSVSWYQQVLGQGPQFIFQYYEKEERGRGNFPDRFSARQFPNYSSELNVNALLLGDSALYLCASSQQGSGELFFGEGSRLTVL.

This chain links TRBV7-8 with TRBJ2-1; D may be TRBD1 (6 bases). This CDR3 contains 19 residues. From germline, CDR1 is SGHVS and CDR2 FQNEAQ. Trimming cost V 1 base and J 4 bases, with 23 bases left between them. The CDR3 loop is CASSLVGVFGQGIYNEQFF. The CDR3 nucleotides are TGTGCCAGCAGCTTAGTTGGGGTTTTCGGGCAGGGGATTTACAATGAGCAGTTCTTC.

This chain uses TRBV3-1 (or the pseudogene TRBV3-2) with TRBJ2-1, with a weak D call TRBD2 (5 bases). The CDR3 length is 14 residues. Germline CDR1 and CDR2: LGHDT and YNNKEL (reference sequence). V was clipped by 0 bases and J by 8 bases, with 11 bases between them. This CDR3 reads CASSQDGHGDEQFF. CDR3 DNA sequence: TGTGCCAGCAGCCAAGACGGGCACGGGGATGAGCAGTTCTTC.

The V and J genes are TRBV5-5 and TRBJ2-1, with 9 bases aligning to TRBD2. CDR1 is SGHKS and CDR2 is YYEKEE in the germline V gene (reference sequence). The V and J ends lost 4 bases and 7 bases, in that order; junction bases with no gene match: 9. The CDR3 is 15 residues long. CDR3 loop: CASSLEREVWNEQFF. In DNA, the CDR3 is TGTGCCAGCAGCCTTGAGCGGGAGGTTTGGAATGAGCAGTTCTTC.

The gene calls are TRBV7-3 and TRBJ2-1; 12 bases are a match to TRBD2. Germline lookup yields CDR1 SGHTA and CDR2 FQGTGA. Trimming removed 5 bases from V and 9 bases from J; junction bases left unmatched: 11. CDR3 length: 16 amino acids. The CDR3 nucleotides are TGTGCCAGCAGCCAAACCGGGACTAGCGGGTACGGTGAGCAGTTCTTC. Translating it yields CASSQTGTSGYGEQFF.

This chain joins TRBV2 and TRBJ2-1; 13 positions agree with TRBD2. Germline CDR1 reads SNHLY; CDR2 reads FYNNEI. V lost 5 bases, J lost 8 bases, and 6 bases stayed unmatched. CDR3 length: 15 residues. CDR3 in DNA: TGTGCCAGCAGTCGGACTAGCGGGAGTGGCGATGAGCAGTTCTTC. This gives the protein CASSRTSGSGDEQFF. Full variable domain (missing parts from reference TRBV2 and TRBJ2-1): EPEVTQTPSHQVTQMGQEVILRCVPISNHLYFYWYRQILGQKVEFLVSFYNNEISEKSEIFDDQFSVERPDGSNFTLKIRSTKLEDSAMYFCASSRTSGSGDEQFFGPGTRLTVL.

This sequence joins TRBV2 and TRBJ2-7; D might be TRBD1 (6 bases). The CDR3 loop spans 12 amino acids. Trimming removed 8 bases at V and 6 bases at J, with 14 bases between. Germline CDR1 is SNHLY and CDR2 is FYNNEI. The CDR3 DNA is TGTGCCAGCCAAAGAACAGGGCTCGAGCAGTACTTC. Its translation: CASQRTGLEQYF.

CDR3 in amino acids: CATSNSGTSGRAIGEQFF. CDR3 in DNA: TGTGCCACCAGTAACTCCGGGACTAGCGGGAGGGCCATCGGTGAGCAGTTCTTC. The rearrangement links TRBV24-1 to TRBJ2-1, with 16 bases matching TRBD2. Germline CDR1 is KGHDR and CDR2 is SFDVKD. The V and J ends lost 6 bases and 9 bases, in that order; junction bases with no gene match: 13. The CDR3 is 18 amino acids.

The chain recombines TRBV4-1 with TRBJ2-1; D remains ambiguous. Germline assignment: CDR1 MGHRA and CDR2 YSYEKL. Trimming removed 1 base from V and 5 bases from J, with 3 bases in between. The CDR3 sequence is 12 residues long. The CDR3 DNA follows: TGCGCCAGCAGCCAAGTAAACAATGAGCAGTTCTTC. It yields the protein CASSQVNNEQFF.

This chain joins TRBV5-5 and TRBJ1-1, with D perhaps TRBD1 (5 bases). Germline V gene sequence: CDR1 SGHKS, CDR2 YYEKEE (reference sequence). This CDR3 is 12 amino acids long. With 1 base removed from V and 11 bases from J, the gap between germline ends came to 12 bases. CDR3 sequence reads: CASSLRGGEAFF. DNA for the CDR3: TGTGCCAGCAGCTTGAGAGGAGGGGAGGCTTTCTTT.

The chain carries TRBV5-1 and TRBJ2-1; 11 bases map to TRBD2. The V gene's germline CDR1 is SGHRS and CDR2 YFSETQ. V trimming: 4 bases; J trimming: 6 bases; junction bases outside the gene matches: 9. The CDR3 is 16 amino acids. Here the CDR3 reads CASSPSSSGRANEQFF. CDR3 DNA sequence: TGCGCCAGCAGCCCTTCCAGTAGCGGGAGGGCCAATGAGCAGTTCTTC.

V usage is TRBV3-1 (or the pseudogene TRBV3-2) and J usage is TRBJ1-4; maybe TRBD1 (6 bases). Germline loops: CDR1 LGHDT, CDR2 YNNKEL (reference sequence). There are 14 residues in the CDR3. Between the trimmed V and J ends, which lost 6 bases and 8 bases, there was a span of 16 bases. CDR3 DNA sequence: TGTGCCAGCAGTTCGAATTCAAGGGGGGAAAAACTGTTTTTT. Its protein product is CASSSNSRGEKLFF.

As to this clone: At one boundary the junction diverges from the germline segment, which might be a read error. The gene calls are TRBV6-1 and TRBJ2-3; D gene uncertain. In germline, CDR1 is MNHNS, CDR2 SASEGT. The CDR3 has 12 amino acids. CDR3 region: CASSEAFESPNF. In DNA, the CDR3 is TGTGCCAGCAGTGAAGCGTTCGAGTCTCCGAATTTT.

This chain links TRBV6-5 with TRBJ1-2; TRBD1 might be the D (6 bases). V shed 8 bases and J shed 8 bases, with 15 bases lying between them. The CDR3 consists of 12 residues. Germline V CDR1 and CDR2: MNHEY, SVGAGI. CDR3 in amino acids: CASRQGLGGYTF. The CDR3 nucleotides are TGTGCCAGCCGGCAGGGGTTAGGGGGCTACACCTTC.

This chain connects TRBV4-1 to TRBJ2-1; maybe TRBD2 (5 bases). Deletions cut 2 bases from V and 8 bases from J, with 10 bases between. Germline CDR1 and CDR2: MGHRA and YSYEKL. The CDR3 consists of 13 residues. Here the CDR3 reads CASSQTPGDEQFF. DNA for the CDR3: TGCGCCAGCAGCCAAACCCCCGGGGATGAGCAGTTCTTC.